The rows below give T cell receptor beta chains drawn from one sample of a study of CD8 T cells in Susac syndrome. TCRdb reprocessed the immunoSEQ multiplex PCR reads with MiXCR, giving one entry per CDR3 protein. Among roughly 200,000 distinct CDR3 sequences listed, over 90% were seen once. The sample was CD4+ T cells from PBMCs. Receptor source: a human donor with Susac syndrome. Each CDR3 is given with its conserved first and last residue. D genes are given only for firm matches. Only some rows state a clone size, as once, few, many or a class for expanded clones.

>TRBD2|TRBJ2-1|TRBV11-3|.
CASSPQREVAYNEQFF
TGTGCCAGCAGCCCGCAGCGGGAGGTAGCCTACAATGAGCAGTTCTTC
>.|TRBJ2-7|TRBV6-5|.
CASSYSITYEQYF
TGTGCCAGCAGTTACTCGATCACCTACGAGCAGTACTTC
>TRBD1|TRBJ2-5|TRBV20-1|.
CSAEGGTGGRETQYF
TGCAGTGCTGAGGGGGGGACAGGGGGCCGCGAGACCCAGTACTTC
>TRBD1|TRBJ2-4|TRBV12-3/TRBV12-4|once
CASSTGTENIQYF
TGTGCCAGCAGCACCGGGACAGAAAACATTCAGTACTTC
>.|TRBJ2-5|TRBV15|.
CATSRAQGRGETQYF
TGTGCCACCAGCAGAGCCCAGGGAAGAGGAGAGACCCAGTACTTC
>TRBD1|TRBJ1-5|TRBV5-1|.
CASSAGTGDGNQPQHF
TGCGCCAGCAGTGCAGGGACAGGGGACGGCAATCAGCCCCAGCATTTT
>.|TRBJ2-4|TRBV12-3/TRBV12-4|.
CASSTGDLAKNIQYF
TGTGCCAGCAGTACGGGGGACCTAGCCAAAAACATTCAGTACTTC
>.|TRBJ1-5|TRBV28|.
CASTGHLNQPQHF
TGTGCCAGTACGGGACACCTCAATCAGCCCCAGCATTTT
>.|TRBJ2-5|TRBV7-2|.
CASSPLRGGETQYF
TGTGCCAGCAGCCCCTTGAGGGGCGGGGAGACCCAGTACTTC
>.|TRBJ2-7|TRBV20-1|.
CSAWPSSYEQYF
TGCAGTGCTTGGCCCAGTTCCTACGAGCAGTACTTC
>TRBD1|TRBJ2-2|TRBV18|.
CASSPGTGNTGELFF
TGTGCCAGCTCACCAGGGACAGGGAACACCGGGGAGCTGTTTTTT
>.|TRBJ2-3|TRBV19|.
CASSLRTYTDTQYF
TGTGCCAGTAGTCTACGGACCTACACAGATACGCAGTATTTT
>.|TRBJ1-5|TRBV19|.
CASSTTANQPQHF
TGTGCCAGTAGTACCACGGCCAATCAGCCCCAGCATTTT
>.|TRBJ2-5|TRBV6-6|once
CASRGGLGQETQYF
TGTGCCAGCAGGGGAGGACTGGGACAAGAGACCCAGTACTTC
>.|TRBJ1-2|TRBV2|.
CASSPLRLQNANYGYTF
TGTGCCAGCAGTCCTTTACGGCTGCAGAATGCTAACTATGGCTACACCTTC
>TRBD2|TRBJ2-7|TRBV12-3/TRBV12-4|.
CASSLGLASDGEQYF
TGTGCCAGCAGTTTGGGACTAGCGTCCGACGGGGAGCAGTACTTC
>.|TRBJ2-7|TRBV12-3/TRBV12-4|.
CASSLTGNEQYF
TGTGCCAGCAGTTTAACCGGGAACGAGCAGTACTTC
>.|TRBJ2-7|TRBV20-1|.
CSARDTTKPYEQYF
TGCAGTGCTAGAGATACCACTAAACCCTACGAGCAGTACTTC
>.|TRBJ2-2|TRBV14|few
CASSQAGSGTGELFF
TGTGCCAGCAGCCAAGCCGGGTCGGGGACCGGGGAGCTGTTTTTT
>TRBD1|TRBJ1-5|TRBV20-1|once
CSAWDSYSNQPQHF
TGCAGTGCTTGGGACAGCTATAGCAATCAGCCCCAGCATTTT
>.|TRBJ2-5|TRBV19|.
CASSGPIGTQYF
TGTGCCAGTAGTGGCCCGATAGGGACCCAGTACTTC
>.|TRBJ2-1|TRBV20-1|.
CSVPQRGWINEQFF
TGCAGTGTCCCGCAGCGCGGATGGATCAATGAGCAGTTCTTC
>.|TRBJ2-1|TRBV6-2/TRBV6-3|.
CASRGTSSYNEQFF
TGTGCCAGCAGGGGCACTAGCTCCTACAATGAGCAGTTCTTC
>.|TRBJ1-2|TRBV7-9|.
CASSQSQGTYGYTF
TGTGCCAGCAGCCAATCACAGGGTACCTATGGCTACACCTTC
>.|TRBJ2-5|TRBV20-1|.
CSARDRKGRWQETQYF
TGCAGTGCTAGAGATAGGAAGGGGAGATGGCAAGAGACCCAGTACTTC
>.|TRBJ2-1|TRBV24-1|.
CATSDHSSYNEQFF
TGTGCCACCAGTGACCACAGCTCCTACAATGAGCAGTTCTTC
>.|TRBJ2-7|TRBV27|.
CASSPTYEQYF
TGTGCCAGCAGTCCTACCTACGAGCAGTACTTC
>.|TRBJ2-1|TRBV15|.
CATSRGVRGSSYNEQFF
TGTGCCACCAGCAGAGGTGTCCGGGGAAGCTCCTACAATGAGCAGTTCTTC
>.|TRBJ2-1|TRBV20-1|.
CSAPQRVRSYNEQFF
TGCAGTGCTCCACAGCGGGTTAGGTCCTACAATGAGCAGTTCTTC
>.|TRBJ1-1|TRBV30|.
CAWSLTPNTEAFF
TGTGCCTGGAGTTTAACTCCGAACACTGAAGCTTTCTTT
>.|TRBJ2-5|TRBV24-1|.
CATSDLKTQYF
TGTGCCACCAGTGATTTGAAGACCCAGTACTTC
>.|TRBJ2-5|TRBV5-1|.
CASSPGAGEETQYF
TGCGCCAGCAGCCCGGGGGCAGGGGAAGAGACCCAGTACTTC
>.|TRBJ2-3|TRBV27|.
CASSFEPGTQYF
TGTGCCAGCAGTTTCGAGCCGGGTACGCAGTATTTT
>TRBD1|TRBJ1-4|TRBV5-4|.
CASSPGQANEKLFF
TGTGCCAGCAGCCCGGGACAGGCGAATGAAAAACTGTTTTTT
>.|TRBJ1-3|TRBV30|.
CAWSVAAGNTIYF
TGTGCCTGGAGTGTGGCCGCTGGAAACACCATATATTTT
>TRBD2|TRBJ2-5|TRBV29-1|.
CSVGVPSGTETQYF
TGCAGCGTTGGAGTCCCTAGCGGGACAGAGACCCAGTACTTC
>TRBD2|TRBJ2-7|TRBV20-1|.
CSARDVGLAGGMLYEQYF
TGCAGTGCTAGAGATGTGGGACTAGCGGGAGGAATGCTCTACGAGCAGTACTTC
>.|TRBJ1-2|TRBV12-3/TRBV12-4|few
CASSTHGRDYGYTF
TGTGCCAGCAGCACCCATGGGCGCGACTATGGCTACACCTTC
>.|TRBJ1-4|TRBV4-3|once
CASSQGNNEKLFF
TGCGCCAGCAGCCAAGGGAATAATGAAAAACTGTTTTTT
>.|TRBJ2-1|TRBV12-3/TRBV12-4|.
CASSPGTSGLVEQFF
TGTGCCAGCAGTCCCGGGACGTCTGGGTTAGTTGAGCAGTTCTTC
>.|TRBJ1-2|TRBV12-2|.
CASRFFSSPRGYTF
TGTGCAAGTCGCTTTTTCAGCTCTCCAAGAGGCTACACCTTC
>.|TRBJ1-1|TRBV11-2|.
CASSPRVGAYTEAFF
TGTGCCAGCAGCCCGCGTGTAGGGGCCTACACTGAAGCTTTCTTT
>TRBD1|TRBJ2-7|TRBV30|once
CAWNQNRGVLYEQYF
TGTGCCTGGAACCAAAACAGGGGGGTTCTCTACGAGCAGTACTTC
>.|TRBJ1-5|TRBV4-2|.
CASSQDRAYNQPQHF
TGTGCCAGCAGCCAAGATCGGGCCTACAATCAGCCCCAGCATTTT
>.|TRBJ1-1|TRBV12-3/TRBV12-4|.
CASSDTGRYEAFF
TGTGCCAGCAGCGATACGGGACGTTATGAAGCTTTCTTT
>TRBD1|TRBJ1-6|TRBV7-9|.
CASSWTGSPDSPLHF
TGTGCCAGCAGCTGGACAGGGTCGCCGGATTCACCCCTCCACTTT
>.|TRBJ2-1|TRBV6-2/TRBV6-3|few
CASRGAGTYNEQFF
TGTGCCAGCCGAGGGGCGGGGACCTACAATGAGCAGTTCTTC
>.|TRBJ2-7|TRBV6-1|.
CASRTPGLSYEQYF
TGTGCCAGCAGGACTCCGGGCCTCTCCTACGAGCAGTACTTC